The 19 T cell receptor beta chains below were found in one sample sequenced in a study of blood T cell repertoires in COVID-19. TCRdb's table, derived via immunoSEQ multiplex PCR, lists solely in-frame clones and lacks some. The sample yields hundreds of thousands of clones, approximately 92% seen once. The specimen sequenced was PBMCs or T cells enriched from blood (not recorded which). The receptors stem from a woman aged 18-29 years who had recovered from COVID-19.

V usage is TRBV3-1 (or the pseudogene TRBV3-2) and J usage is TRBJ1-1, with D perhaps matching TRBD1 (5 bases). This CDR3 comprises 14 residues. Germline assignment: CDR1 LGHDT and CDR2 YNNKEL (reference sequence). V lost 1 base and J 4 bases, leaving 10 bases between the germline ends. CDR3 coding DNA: TGTGCCAGCAGCCAAGCCGGGGGTGGCACTGAAGCTTTCTTT. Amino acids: CASSQAGGGTEAFF.

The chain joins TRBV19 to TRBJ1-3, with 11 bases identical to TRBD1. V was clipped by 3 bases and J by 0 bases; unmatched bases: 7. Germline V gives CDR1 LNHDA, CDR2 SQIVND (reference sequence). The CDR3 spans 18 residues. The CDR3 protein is CASSIGTGGFFSGNTIYF. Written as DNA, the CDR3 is TGTGCCAGTAGTATTGGGACAGGGGGATTCTTCTCTGGAAACACCATATATTTT.

CDR3 loop: CASSVTGGISGANVLTF. The DNA of the CDR3 is TGTGCCAGCAGCGTCACGGGGGGCATCTCTGGGGCCAACGTCCTGACTTTC. V usage is TRBV9 and J usage is TRBJ2-6; tentatively, D is TRBD2 (7 bases). Trimming cost V 2 bases and J 0 bases, with 12 bases left between them. The CDR3 is 17 amino acids. Germline V lookup: CDR1 SGDLS, CDR2 YYNGEE.

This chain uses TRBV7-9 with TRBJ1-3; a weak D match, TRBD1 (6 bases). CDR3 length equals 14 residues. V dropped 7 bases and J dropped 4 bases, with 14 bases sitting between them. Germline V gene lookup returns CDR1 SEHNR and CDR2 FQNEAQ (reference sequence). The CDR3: CASNPDSEGNTIYF. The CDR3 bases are TGTGCCAGCAACCCGGACAGTGAAGGAAACACCATATATTTT.

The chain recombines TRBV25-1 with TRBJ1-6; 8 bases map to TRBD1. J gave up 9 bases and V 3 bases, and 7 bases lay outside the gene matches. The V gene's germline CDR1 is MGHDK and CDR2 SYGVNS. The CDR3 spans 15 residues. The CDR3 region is CASSESDRGSSPLHF. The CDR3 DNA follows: TGTGCCAGCAGTGAGTCCGACAGGGGAAGTTCACCCCTCCACTTT.

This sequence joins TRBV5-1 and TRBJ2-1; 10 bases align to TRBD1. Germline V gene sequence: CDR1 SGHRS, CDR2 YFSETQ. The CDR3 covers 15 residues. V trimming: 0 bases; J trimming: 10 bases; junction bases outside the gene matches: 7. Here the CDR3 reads CASSLEGTGVGEQFF. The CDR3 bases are TGCGCCAGCAGCTTGGAGGGGACAGGGGTCGGAGAGCAGTTCTTC.

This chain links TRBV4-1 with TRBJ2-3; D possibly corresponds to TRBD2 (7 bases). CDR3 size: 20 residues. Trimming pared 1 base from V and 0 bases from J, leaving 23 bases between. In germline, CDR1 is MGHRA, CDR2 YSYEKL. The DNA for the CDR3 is TGCGCCAGCAGCCAAGGGGTTCCCGGGGGGCCTATTACTAGCACAGATACGCAGTATTTT. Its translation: CASSQGVPGGPITSTDTQYF.

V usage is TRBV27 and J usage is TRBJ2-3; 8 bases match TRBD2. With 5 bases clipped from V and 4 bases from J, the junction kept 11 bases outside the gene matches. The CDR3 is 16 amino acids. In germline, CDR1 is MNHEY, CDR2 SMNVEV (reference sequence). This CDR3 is CASSGYGGADPDTQYF. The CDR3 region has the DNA TGTGCCAGCAGTGGTTACGGGGGGGCCGATCCAGATACGCAGTATTTT.

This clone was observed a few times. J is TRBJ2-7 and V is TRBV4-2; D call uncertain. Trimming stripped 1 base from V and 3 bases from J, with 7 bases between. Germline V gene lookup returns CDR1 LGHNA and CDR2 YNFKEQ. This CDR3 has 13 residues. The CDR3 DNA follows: TGTGCCAGCAGCCAAGTCCGCGGCTACGAGCAGTACTTC. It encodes CASSQVRGYEQYF.

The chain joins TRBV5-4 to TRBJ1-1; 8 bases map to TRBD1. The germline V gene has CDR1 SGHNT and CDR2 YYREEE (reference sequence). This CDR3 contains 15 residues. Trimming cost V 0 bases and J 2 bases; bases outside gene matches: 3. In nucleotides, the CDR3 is TGTGCCAGCAGCTTGGAAACAGGGGGAAACACTGAAGCTTTCTTT. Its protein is CASSLETGGNTEAFF.

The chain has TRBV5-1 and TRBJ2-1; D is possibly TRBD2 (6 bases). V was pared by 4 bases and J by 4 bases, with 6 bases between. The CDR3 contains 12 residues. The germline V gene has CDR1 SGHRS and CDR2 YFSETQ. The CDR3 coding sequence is TGCGCCAGCAGCGCGGGGTACAATGAGCAGTTCTTC. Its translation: CASSAGYNEQFF.

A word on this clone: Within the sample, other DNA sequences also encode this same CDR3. For the CDR3, the DNA is TGCGCCAGCTCCCTGGGAGGGGCGGACACTGAAGCTTTCTTT. It yields the protein CASSLGGADTEAFF. The chain is built from TRBV4-1 and TRBJ1-1, with D possibly being TRBD1 (5 bases). CDR3 length: 14 residues. V was cut by 8 bases and J by 3 bases, with 16 bases left in between. Germline CDR1 is MGHRA and CDR2 is YSYEKL.

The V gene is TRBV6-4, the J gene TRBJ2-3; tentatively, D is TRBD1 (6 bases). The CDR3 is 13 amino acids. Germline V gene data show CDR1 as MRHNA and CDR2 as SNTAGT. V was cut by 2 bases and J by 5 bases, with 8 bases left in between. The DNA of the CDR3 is TGTGCCAGCAGTGACGGGGGCGAAGATACGCAGTATTTT. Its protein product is CASSDGGEDTQYF.

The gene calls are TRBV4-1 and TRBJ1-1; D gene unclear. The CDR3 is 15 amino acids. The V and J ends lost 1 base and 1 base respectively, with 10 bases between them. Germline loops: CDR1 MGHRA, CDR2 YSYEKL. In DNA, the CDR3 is TGCGCCAGCAGCCAAGGGGCAGTCTCGAACACTGAAGCTTTCTTT. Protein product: CASSQGAVSNTEAFF.

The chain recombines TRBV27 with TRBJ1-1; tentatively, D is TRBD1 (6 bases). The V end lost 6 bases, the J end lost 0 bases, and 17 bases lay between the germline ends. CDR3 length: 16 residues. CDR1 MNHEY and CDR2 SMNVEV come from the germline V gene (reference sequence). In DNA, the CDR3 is TGTGCCAGCAGAAACCTCCAGGGACACATGAACACTGAAGCTTTCTTT. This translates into CASRNLQGHMNTEAFF.

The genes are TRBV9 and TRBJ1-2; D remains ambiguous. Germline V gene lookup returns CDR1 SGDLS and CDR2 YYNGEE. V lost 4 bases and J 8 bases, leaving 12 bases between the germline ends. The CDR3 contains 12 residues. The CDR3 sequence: CASSPGREGYTF. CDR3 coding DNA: TGTGCCAGCAGCCCCGGGAGGGAAGGCTACACCTTC.

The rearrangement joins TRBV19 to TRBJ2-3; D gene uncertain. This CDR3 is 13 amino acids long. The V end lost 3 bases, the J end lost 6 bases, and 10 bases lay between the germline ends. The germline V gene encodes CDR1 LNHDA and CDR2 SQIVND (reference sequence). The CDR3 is CASSIFGVDTQYF. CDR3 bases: TGTGCCAGTAGTATTTTCGGAGTGGATACGCAGTATTTT.

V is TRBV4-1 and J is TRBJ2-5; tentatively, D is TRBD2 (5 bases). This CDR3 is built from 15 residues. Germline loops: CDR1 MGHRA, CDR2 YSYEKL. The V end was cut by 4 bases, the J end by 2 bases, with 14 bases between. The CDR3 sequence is CASSPWSGLQETQYF. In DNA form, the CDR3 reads TGCGCCAGCAGCCCCTGGAGCGGCCTACAAGAGACCCAGTACTTC.

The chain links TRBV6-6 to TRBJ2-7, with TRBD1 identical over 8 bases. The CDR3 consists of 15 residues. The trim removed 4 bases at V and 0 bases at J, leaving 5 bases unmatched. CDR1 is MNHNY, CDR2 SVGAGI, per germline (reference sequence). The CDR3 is CASSLTGANSYEQYF. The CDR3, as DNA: TGTGCCAGCAGTTTGACAGGGGCCAACTCCTACGAGCAGTACTTC.